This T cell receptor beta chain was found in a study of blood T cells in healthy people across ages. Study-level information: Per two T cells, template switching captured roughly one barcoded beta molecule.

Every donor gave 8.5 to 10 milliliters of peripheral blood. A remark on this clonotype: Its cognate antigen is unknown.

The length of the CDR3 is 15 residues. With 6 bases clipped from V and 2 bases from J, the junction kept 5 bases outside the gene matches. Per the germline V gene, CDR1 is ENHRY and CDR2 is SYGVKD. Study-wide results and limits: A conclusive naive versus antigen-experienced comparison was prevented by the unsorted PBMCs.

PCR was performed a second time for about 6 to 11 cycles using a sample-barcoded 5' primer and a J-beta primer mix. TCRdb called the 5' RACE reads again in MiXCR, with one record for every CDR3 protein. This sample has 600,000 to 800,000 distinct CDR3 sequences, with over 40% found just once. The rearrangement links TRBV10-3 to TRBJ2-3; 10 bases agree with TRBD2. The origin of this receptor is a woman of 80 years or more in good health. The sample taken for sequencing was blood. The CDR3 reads CAIRGTSEDTDTQYF. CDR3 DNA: TGTGCCATCAGGGGGACTAGCGAGGACACAGATACGCAGTATTTT.